This is a list of T cell receptor beta chains from one sample in a study of T-cell reconstitution after alpha-beta-depleted transplantation in children. TCRdb called the PCR reads again in MiXCR, with one record for every CDR3 protein. This sample yields approximately 300,000 distinct CDR3 sequences, of which about 9.9% are seen a single time; roughly a quarter belongs to the top ten. This sample comprised peripheral blood, obtained 180 days after TCRalphabeta/CD19-depleted stem cell transplant. The receptors stem from a male patient between 2 and 15 years old who had a stem cell transplant for chronic granulomatous disease, so the T cells may come from the graft donor. The CDR3 runs from the conserved cysteine through the conserved F or W. D genes are given only for firm matches. The size entry is marked missing in some rows and otherwise reads once, few, many or a size class.

D gene,clone size,J gene,V gene,CDR3 protein,CDR3 DNA
.,many,TRBJ1-5,TRBV12-3/TRBV12-4,CASRFGGRGGNQPQHF,TGTGCCAGCAGATTTGGCGGGCGGGGGGGCAATCAGCCCCAGCATTTT
.,.,TRBJ1-5,TRBV7-9,CASSQVAGSNQPQHF,TGTGCCAGCAGCCAAGTGGCCGGTAGCAATCAGCCCCAGCATTTT
.,many,TRBJ2-1,TRBV11-2,CASSLKSRGGRVSSYNEQFF,TGTGCCAGCAGCTTAAAGTCCCGGGGAGGTCGGGTAAGCTCCTACAATGAGCAGTTCTTC
TRBD1,many,TRBJ2-2,TRBV12-3/TRBV12-4,CASSSRTGNTGELFF,TGTGCCAGCAGTTCCCGGACAGGGAACACCGGGGAGCTGTTTTTT
TRBD2,many,TRBJ2-1,TRBV12-3/TRBV12-4,CASSPSGGAAYNEQFF,TGTGCCAGCAGTCCAAGCGGGGGGGCGGCCTACAATGAGCAGTTCTTC
TRBD1,many,TRBJ2-7,TRBV4-3,CASSQGDRGNYEQYF,TGCGCCAGCAGCCAAGGGGACAGGGGTAACTACGAGCAGTACTTC
TRBD2,many,TRBJ2-5,TRBV6-5,CASSFVLAGTYQETQYF,TGTGCCAGCAGTTTTGTCCTAGCGGGGACGTACCAAGAGACCCAGTACTTC
TRBD2,many,TRBJ2-2,TRBV6-2/TRBV6-3,CASTGGPRPNTGELFF,TGTGCCAGCACGGGGGGACCGAGGCCGAACACCGGGGAGCTGTTTTTT
.,many,TRBJ2-4,TRBV10-3,CAISDPTIQGIQYF,TGTGCCATCAGTGACCCCACCATACAGGGCATTCAGTACTTC
TRBD2,few,TRBJ2-1,TRBV30,CAFSLAGGPREQFF,TGTGCCTTCTCCCTAGCGGGAGGGCCTAGAGAGCAGTTCTTC
TRBD1,many,TRBJ1-4,TRBV7-9,CASSYGDRVNNEKLFF,TGTGCCAGCAGCTACGGGGACAGGGTTAATAATGAAAAACTGTTTTTT
.,many,TRBJ1-1,TRBV4-1,CASSQTENTEAFF,TGCGCCAGCAGCCAGACAGAGAACACTGAAGCTTTCTTT
.,.,TRBJ2-7,TRBV19,CASTLGGKNTYEQYF,TGTGCCAGTACCTTAGGAGGAAAGAATACCTACGAGCAGTACTTC
.,.,TRBJ2-1,TRBV4-3,CASSQDLRGYYNEQFF,TGCGCCAGCAGCCAAGATCTCCGGGGGTACTACAATGAGCAGTTCTTC
.,many,TRBJ2-1,TRBV7-2,CASSLTSGRPYNEQFF,TGTGCCAGCAGCCTCACCTCGGGTCGTCCCTACAATGAGCAGTTCTTC
.,many,TRBJ2-7,TRBV11-2,CASSIMTGPFEQYF,TGTGCCAGCAGCATAATGACGGGGCCCTTCGAGCAGTACTTC
.,many,TRBJ2-3,TRBV27,CASSPRAFAADTQYF,TGTGCCAGCAGTCCCCGGGCCTTTGCCGCAGATACGCAGTATTTT
.,many,TRBJ2-2,TRBV9,CASSGRDMAGELFF,TGTGCCAGCAGCGGTCGGGACATGGCAGGGGAGCTGTTTTTT
TRBD2,.,TRBJ2-5,TRBV7-9,CASSRTGTSGETQYF,TGTGCCAGCAGCCGCACGGGGACTAGCGGGGAGACCCAGTACTTC
.,many,TRBJ2-1,TRBV20-1,CSASTHGTYYNEQFF,TGCAGTGCTAGCACGCACGGGACTTATTACAATGAGCAGTTCTTC
TRBD1,many,TRBJ2-1,TRBV6-1,CASRPAHMDRADEQFF,TGTGCCAGCAGACCCGCCCACATGGACAGGGCCGATGAGCAGTTCTTC
.,many,TRBJ1-6,TRBV5-1,CASSLAREGNSPLHF,TGCGCCAGCAGCTTGGCTAGGGAAGGGAATTCACCCCTCCACTTT
TRBD2,many,TRBJ2-7,TRBV10-3,CAISEPTTSGRAYEQYF,TGTGCCATCAGTGAGCCTACGACTAGCGGGAGGGCCTACGAGCAGTACTTC
.,many,TRBJ2-1,TRBV18,CASSPLWGSYNEQFF,TGTGCCAGCTCACCATTATGGGGCTCCTACAATGAGCAGTTCTTC
.,many,TRBJ2-6,TRBV12-3/TRBV12-4,CASSLGAGSQSSGANVLTF,TGTGCCAGCAGTCTGGGCGCGGGGTCCCAAAGCTCTGGGGCCAACGTCCTGACTTTC
.,many,TRBJ1-1,TRBV20-1,CSANQQGNTEAFF,TGCAGTGCGAACCAACAGGGGAACACTGAAGCTTTCTTT
TRBD1,many,TRBJ2-7,TRBV6-1,CASSVQTGYPYEQYF,TGTGCCAGCAGTGTACAGACAGGGTATCCCTACGAGCAGTACTTC
.,many,TRBJ2-1,TRBV29-1,CSVAGGQPFKQFF,TGCAGCGTTGCCGGGGGACAGCCTTTTAAGCAGTTCTTC
.,many,TRBJ1-5,TRBV12-3/TRBV12-4,CASSQKDQPQHF,TGTGCCAGCAGTCAAAAAGATCAGCCCCAGCATTTT
.,many,TRBJ2-1,TRBV5-5,CASTKPSGHNEQFF,TGTGCCAGCACCAAACCCTCAGGTCACAATGAGCAGTTCTTC
.,few,TRBJ1-3,TRBV18,CASSPVGGNTIYF,TGTGCCAGCTCACCAGTTGGTGGAAACACCATATATTTT
.,many,TRBJ1-2,TRBV7-8,CASTPGPDYGYTF,TGTGCCAGCACCCCCGGCCCGGACTATGGCTACACCTTC
TRBD2,many,TRBJ2-3,TRBV12-3/TRBV12-4,CASRRTSPDTQYF,TGTGCCAGCAGAAGGACTAGCCCCGATACGCAGTATTTT
.,many,TRBJ2-5,TRBV29-1,CSVVTQGPEETQYF,TGCAGCGTGGTGACACAGGGACCAGAAGAGACCCAGTACTTC
TRBD2,many,TRBJ2-7,TRBV7-2,CASSSGYGGVF,TGTGCCAGCAGCTCCGGATACGGGGGGGTCTTC
.,many,TRBJ1-1,TRBV28,CASSFPRPPHRVMNTEAFF,TGTGCCAGCAGTTTCCCCCGGCCGCCCCACAGGGTAATGAACACTGAAGCTTTCTTT
.,few,TRBJ1-1,TRBV3-1,CASSQAGGSTEAFF,TGTGCCAGCAGCCAAGCCGGGGGAAGCACTGAAGCTTTCTTT
.,many,TRBJ2-3,TRBV6-5,CASSYSGRGSDTQYF,TGTGCCAGCAGTTACTCGGGGCGGGGTTCAGATACGCAGTATTTT
TRBD2,many,TRBJ2-2,TRBV7-2,CASSLVLAGPNTGELFF,TGTGCCAGCAGCTTAGTGCTAGCGGGTCCGAACACCGGGGAGCTGTTTTTT
TRBD2,many,TRBJ2-3,TRBV12-3/TRBV12-4,CASSSTGTSGSDTQYF,TGTGCCAGCAGTTCAACCGGGACTAGCGGATCAGATACGCAGTATTTT
.,many,TRBJ1-5,TRBV28,CASSFEDQPQHF,TGTGCCAGCAGTTTCGAGGATCAGCCCCAGCATTTT
.,many,TRBJ2-7,TRBV28,CASSLGRERGGQYF,TGTGCCAGCAGTTTGGGACGGGAGCGCGGCGGGCAGTACTTC
TRBD2,many,TRBJ2-7,TRBV15,CATSRDHPSGLQSGEQYF,TGTGCCACCAGCAGAGATCATCCTAGCGGTCTTCAATCTGGCGAGCAGTACTTC
TRBD2,many,TRBJ2-7,TRBV7-9,CASSLGLAGGRAYEQYF,TGTGCCAGCAGCCTTGGACTAGCGGGAGGAAGGGCCTACGAGCAGTACTTC
.,many,TRBJ1-6,TRBV9,CASSPRDGRGVYNSPLHF,TGTGCCAGCAGCCCTCGCGATGGGAGAGGAGTATATAATTCACCCCTCCACTTT
TRBD2,many,TRBJ2-7,TRBV19,CASAPGLASYEQYF,TGTGCCAGTGCCCCCGGACTAGCGTCTTACGAGCAGTACTTC
TRBD2,many,TRBJ2-5,TRBV20-1,CSARLAGRLMETQYF,TGCAGTGCCCGACTAGCGGGGCGATTGATGGAGACCCAGTACTTC
.,.,TRBJ2-7,TRBV5-4,CASSLRNSPYEQYF,TGTGCCAGCAGCTTGCGTAACAGTCCCTACGAGCAGTACTTC
TRBD1,many,TRBJ1-6,TRBV25-1,CASSGGQGVIGSPLHF,TGTGCCAGCAGTGGGGGACAGGGCGTAATAGGTTCACCCCTCCACTTT
TRBD2,many,TRBJ2-1,TRBV20-1,CSGKTGGGNEQFF,TGCAGTGGCAAAACGGGCGGGGGGAATGAGCAGTTCTTC
TRBD1,.,TRBJ1-1,TRBV25-1,CARDRVEERVISMNTEAFF,TGTGCCAGGGACAGGGTTGAAGAAAGGGTCATATCCATGAACACTGAAGCTTTCTTT
TRBD2,many,TRBJ2-1,TRBV29-1,CSVRKREGLGMDEQFF,TGCAGCGTTAGGAAGCGGGAGGGCCTAGGGATGGATGAGCAGTTCTTC
TRBD1,few,TRBJ1-4,TRBV11-2,CASSLAGQLNEKLFF,TGTGCCAGCAGCTTAGCGGGACAGCTTAATGAAAAACTGTTTTTT
TRBD2,many,TRBJ2-7,TRBV7-9,CASSLNGGAGGYSYEQYF,TGTGCCAGCAGCTTAAATGGGGGAGCGGGAGGATACTCCTACGAGCAGTACTTC
.,many,TRBJ2-7,TRBV12-3/TRBV12-4,CASSLGRLSSYEQYF,TGTGCCAGCAGTTTGGGACGGTTGAGCTCCTACGAGCAGTACTTC
TRBD1,many,TRBJ2-2,TRBV4-1,CASSQEGTGVTGELFF,TGCGCCAGCAGCCAAGAAGGGACAGGGGTTACCGGGGAGCTGTTTTTT
TRBD1,many,TRBJ2-7,TRBV29-1,CSVETGPYEQYF,TGCAGCGTTGAGACAGGGCCCTACGAGCAGTACTTC
.,many,TRBJ2-5,TRBV3-1,CAAGQQETQYF,TGTGCAGCGGGACAGCAAGAGACCCAGTACTTC
TRBD2,few,TRBJ2-5,TRBV7-2,CASSFSGGTQETQYF,TGTGCCAGCAGCTTCAGCGGGGGGACCCAAGAGACCCAGTACTTC
TRBD2,.,TRBJ2-5,TRBV5-1,CASSISGVKETQYF,TGCGCCAGCAGTATTAGCGGGGTGAAAGAGACCCAGTACTTC